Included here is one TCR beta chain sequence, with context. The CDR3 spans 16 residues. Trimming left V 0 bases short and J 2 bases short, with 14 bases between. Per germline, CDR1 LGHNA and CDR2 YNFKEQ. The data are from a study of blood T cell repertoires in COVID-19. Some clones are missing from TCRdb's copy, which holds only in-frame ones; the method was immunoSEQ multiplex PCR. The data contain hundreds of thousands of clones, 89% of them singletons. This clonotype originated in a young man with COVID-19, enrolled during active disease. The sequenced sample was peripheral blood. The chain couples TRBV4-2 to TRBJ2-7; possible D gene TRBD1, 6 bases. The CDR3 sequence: CASSQDETGQPYEQYF. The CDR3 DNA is TGTGCCAGCAGCCAAGATGAGACAGGCCAACCCTACGAGCAGTACTTC.